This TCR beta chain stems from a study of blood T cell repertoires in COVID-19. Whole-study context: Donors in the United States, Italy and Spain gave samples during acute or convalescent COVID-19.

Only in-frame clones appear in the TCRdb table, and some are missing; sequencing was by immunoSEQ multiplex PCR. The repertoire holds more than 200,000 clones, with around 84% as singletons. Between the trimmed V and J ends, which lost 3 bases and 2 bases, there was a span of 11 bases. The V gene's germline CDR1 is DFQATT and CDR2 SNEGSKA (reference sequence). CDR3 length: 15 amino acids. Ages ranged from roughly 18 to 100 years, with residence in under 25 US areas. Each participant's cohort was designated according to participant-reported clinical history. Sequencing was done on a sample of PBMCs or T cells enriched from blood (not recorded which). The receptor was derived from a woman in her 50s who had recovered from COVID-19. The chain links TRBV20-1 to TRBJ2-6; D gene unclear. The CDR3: CSASNSRPGANVLTF. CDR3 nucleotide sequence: TGCAGTGCTAGTAATTCCCGTCCTGGGGCCAACGTCCTGACTTTC.